This T cell receptor (beta chain) was sequenced during a study of blood T cell repertoires in COVID-19 (TCRdb year 2020). About the investigation overall: Samples from collaborators originated in the United States, Italy and Spain and spanned both the acute and convalescent phases of COVID-19. Where available, HLA class I and class II types were obtained from metadata supplied by the sample provider rather than from assay-based typing. The repertoires were made available in a free public database intended to serve as a resource for research on the immune response to SARS-CoV-2. A de-identified subject ID, COVID-19 status, age in years and sex were almost always included in the sample metadata. Samples were obtained from the ongoing ImmuneRACE study (first 160 participants) and from 1,254 subjects provided by 6 global collaborators. Deeply sampled blood TCRbeta repertoires from subjects exposed to, actively infected with, or recovered from COVID-19 were included in the dataset. The material from the prospective study consisted of cDNA or gDNA derived from T cells, B-cell-depleted T cells, or PBMCs. Results the study describes overall, beyond this receptor: How much clinical and demographic metadata was included differed by source and by participant, and the metadata was provided uncurated.

TCRbeta CDR3 regions were amplified from genomic DNA using the immunoSEQ Assay, a bias-controlled multiplex PCR. In the source study's methods: The number of nucleated cells in each sample was estimated from the amplification of reference gene primers within the assay. To quantify the absolute abundance of each unique TCRbeta CDR3 rearrangement, sequence reads were collapsed and filtered. Productive Simpson clonality was computed per sample as the square root of Simpson's diversity index over productive rearrangements. TCRdb obtained this table from immuneACCESS and retained in-frame rearrangements with V and J assigned. These tables miss some clones; where compared with another copy, unresolved V genes account for less than half of the shortfall, and the remainder is unexplained. V and J calls and clone size are copied from that table; D and trimming were computed from the DNA. This sample holds under 300,000 clones; around 90% were observed only once. In total, the top ten clones hold 2.2% of the sample.

The collaborating institutions used their own protocols to collect whole blood in K2EDTA tubes. For TCRbeta analysis, collaborators shipped samples as frozen whole blood, isolated PBMCs, or DNA extracted from either of those sample types. Concerning this clone: Which antigen it targets is not known. Per-base quality was not reported, and no clone a single base away is much larger than it.

The sample taken for sequencing was peripheral blood. This clonotype was sampled from a man in his forties or fifties with acute or convalescent COVID-19.

The DNA sequence reads TGTGCCAGCTCACCGCAGGGTAGTGAAAAACTGTTTTTT. The encoded protein is CASSPQGSEKLFF. The chain employs TRBV18 and TRBJ1-4; the D gene is perhaps TRBD1, on 5 matching bases. Spanning cysteine to phenylalanine, the CDR3 consists of 13 amino acids. Only the CDR3 portion is preserved as DNA: 39 bases, with reading frame beginning at the first base. The germline V gene encodes CDR1 KGHSH and CDR2 LQKENI. V drops 3 bases and J drops 7 bases, leaving 9 bases in between.